The following is a T cell receptor beta chain sequence with its context. This clonotype has a count of ten or more. Its specific antigen is unknown. Base-call qualities are not available, and no considerably larger clone is one nucleotide away. These data are taken from a study of neurological immune-mediated disorders (dated 2019 in TCRdb). The study in broad terms: Using UMI-based sequencing, the study compared peripheral blood TCR-beta repertoires from patients with HTLV-I-associated myelopathy (HAM/TSP), patients with multiple sclerosis, and healthy controls. The cohort included some 68 subjects: about 15 with HAM/TSP, about 34 with multiple sclerosis, and 20 healthy controls. Longitudinal samples, technical triplicates and paired sorted CD4+ and CD8+ T-cell subsets, alongside PBMC samples, were included among the roughly 100 TCR-beta libraries. Each longitudinal HAM/TSP and healthy donor was sampled at 3 time-points spaced at roughly 3-40 month intervals.

Overall study results and their limits: The highest TCR clonal expansion was observed in HAM/TSP patients, whereas the lowest was observed in MS patients, even when compared with healthy controls. Expanded clones from different subjects shared no identical CDR3 amino acid sequences, which suggests that TCR-beta repertoires were private in all groups.

cDNA synthesis used template-switch 5'RACE with a primer carrying a 10-nucleotide random unique molecular identifier tagging each TCR transcript. Over 170 million TCR-beta sequences, covering 15-18 subjects, were produced in each sequencing run. The RNeasy kit was used to extract total RNA. TCR-beta VDJ regions were amplified with primers for the TCR constant region and the 5'RACE anchor, using the KAPA Real-time Library Amplification kit. Sample indexes and Illumina adaptors were added in a first PCR, and a second PCR then increased library yield. After purification with Ampure beads, the TCR product of roughly 650 bp was size-selected on a 2% E-gel SizeSelection system. Before pooling, library quality was checked on a Bioanalyzer, concentration was measured with Qubit, and libraries were quantified with the Kapa Library Quantification kit. An Illumina HiSeq 2500 was used to sequence the libraries paired-end at 2 x 150 bp. To increase sequence diversity, roughly 24-32% phiX was spiked into each library pool. Per the authors' processing: The quality-filtered reads were processed with the UMI-based MiGEC pipeline, whose error correction step removed more than 85% of the raw TCR sequences. IMGT germline references were used for alignment of VDJ genes, and clonotypes were defined by a unique CDR3 amino acid sequence together with V-J genes. Clonal expansion, Shannon diversity and CDR3 relatedness were evaluated with VDJtools (CalcPairwiseDistances, ClusterSamples), while phylogenetic trees were built in CLCbio workbench. A clone was classed as expanded if it had 8 or more unique UMIs, a cutoff based on coefficient-of-variation modelling across technical triplicates. Clones were called with MiXCR by TCRdb after fastp trimmed the public reads at Q25, and only in-frame beta chains were retained. When rows share a CDR3 protein, they turn into one entry using the most common DNA and genes. For this entry, the V and J calls and clone size follow TCRdb and not the study's own pipeline. The sample yields approximately 31,000 distinct CDR3 sequences; about 13% were counted once. About 2.5% of the sample is taken by the ten largest.

The sample's time point, from its label and the paper: longitudinal time-point 2. Healthy controls were blood bank volunteers in Maryland, USA. Unsorted PBMC libraries were generated from 2 million PBMCs stored in RNAlater at -80 °C until RNA extraction. Peripheral blood underwent Ficoll-Hypaque density gradient centrifugation to isolate PBMCs, which were then cryopreserved in liquid nitrogen. Sequenced sample: PBMCs. The sequence came from a woman aged 40 to 50 in good health.

Here is the DNA: TGTGCCAGCAGGGGGACTGCGAGCGGGGAGCTGTTTTTT. It encodes CASRGTASGELFF. The rearrangement combines TRBV9 with TRBJ2-2; a weak D assignment points to TRBD2 (6 bases agree). Inclusive of the bounding cysteine and phenylalanine, the CDR3 is 13 residues long. The only DNA kept is the CDR3, 39 bases in frame from the first base. The junction carries 12 bases between V and J, which are trimmed by 5 bases and 7 bases respectively. Per the germline V gene, SGDLS is the CDR1 and YYNGEE is the CDR2.